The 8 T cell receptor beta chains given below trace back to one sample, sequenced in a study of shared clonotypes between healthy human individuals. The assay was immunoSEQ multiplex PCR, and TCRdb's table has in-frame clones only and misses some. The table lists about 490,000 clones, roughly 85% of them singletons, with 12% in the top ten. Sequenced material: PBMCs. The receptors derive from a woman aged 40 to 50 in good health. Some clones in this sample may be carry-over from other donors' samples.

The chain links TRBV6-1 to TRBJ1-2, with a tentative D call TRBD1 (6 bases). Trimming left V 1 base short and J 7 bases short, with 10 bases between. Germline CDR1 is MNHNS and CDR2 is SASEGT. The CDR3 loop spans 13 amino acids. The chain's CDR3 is CASSEGTERGYTF. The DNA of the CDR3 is TGTGCCAGCAGTGAAGGGACAGAACGTGGCTACACCTTC.

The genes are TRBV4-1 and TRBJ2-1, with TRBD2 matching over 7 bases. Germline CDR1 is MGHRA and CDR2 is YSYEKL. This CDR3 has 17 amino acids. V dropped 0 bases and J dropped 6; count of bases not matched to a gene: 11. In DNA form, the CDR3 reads TGCGCCAGCAGCCAAGATTTGGCGGGAGTTTATGGCAATGAGCAGTTCTTC. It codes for CASSQDLAGVYGNEQFF.

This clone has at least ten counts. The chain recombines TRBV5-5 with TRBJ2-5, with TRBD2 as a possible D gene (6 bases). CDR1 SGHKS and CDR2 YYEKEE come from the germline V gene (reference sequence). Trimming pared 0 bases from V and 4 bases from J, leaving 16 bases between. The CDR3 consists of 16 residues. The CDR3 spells CASSLASLGGRETQYF. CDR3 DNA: TGTGCCAGCAGCTTGGCGAGTTTAGGAGGGCGAGAGACCCAGTACTTC. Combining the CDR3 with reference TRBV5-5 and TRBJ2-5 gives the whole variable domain DAGVTQSPTHLIKTRGQQVTLRCSPISGHKSVSWYQQVLGQGPQFIFQYYEKEERGRGNFPDRFSARQFPNYSSELNVNALLLGDSALYLCASSLASLGGRETQYFGPGTRLLVL.

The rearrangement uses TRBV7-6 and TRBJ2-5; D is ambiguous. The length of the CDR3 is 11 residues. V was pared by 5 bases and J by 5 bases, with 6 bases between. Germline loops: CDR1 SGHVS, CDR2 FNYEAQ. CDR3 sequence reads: CASSVGETQYF. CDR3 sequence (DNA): TGTGCCAGCAGCGTGGGGGAGACCCAGTACTTC.

Here the CDR3 DNA reads TGTGCCAGCAGCCAGGGCAGGGGGTTGATGACTGAAGCTTTCTTT. Translated, it gives CASSQGRGLMTEAFF. This chain joins TRBV16 and TRBJ1-1; 7 bases agree with TRBD1. V lost 3 bases to trimming and J lost 5 bases; unmatched junction nucleotides: 9. The CDR3 runs to 15 residues. The germline gives CDR1 KGHSY, CDR2 FQNENV.

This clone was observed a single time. The CDR3 region has the DNA TGCGCCAGCAGCCTAGCGGGAGGGCCTCAAAATGAGCAGTTCTTC. This encodes CASSLAGGPQNEQFF. The chain employs TRBV4-1 and TRBJ2-1; 11 bases are a match to TRBD2. CDR3 length: 15 amino acids. CDR1 is MGHRA, CDR2 YSYEKL, per germline. The J segment lost 7 bases and the V segment lost 4 bases, leaving 6 bases of the junction unmatched.

CDR3 sequence: CASSLSGSMGEQYF. CDR3 in DNA: TGCGCCAGCAGCTTAAGCGGGAGTATGGGGGAGCAGTACTTC. The chain recombines TRBV5-1 with TRBJ2-7; 8 bases align to TRBD2. Germline V gene lookup returns CDR1 SGHRS and CDR2 YFSETQ. The ends lost 2 bases at V and 7 bases at J; junction bases unmatched: 8. The CDR3 totals 14 residues.

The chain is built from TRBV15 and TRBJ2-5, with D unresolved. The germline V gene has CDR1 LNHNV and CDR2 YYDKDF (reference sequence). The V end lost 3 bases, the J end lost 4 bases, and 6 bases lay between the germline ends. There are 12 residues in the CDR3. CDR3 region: CATSRTSETQYF. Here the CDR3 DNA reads TGTGCCACCAGCAGGACATCAGAGACCCAGTACTTC.